This TCR beta chain was documented in a study of stem cell transplantation in POMP-related autoinflammatory disease. Overall study: CD8+ T cells were low and CD4+ cells naive-skewed before transplant. General study findings and limits: Across all analyzed T-cell subsets, patients with PRAID tended toward reduced diversity and increased clonality.

Sequenced by immunoSEQ multiplex PCR; TCRdb stores in-frame clones only, minus some. Among tens of thousands of clones, approximately 85% were seen once, and the ten largest hold around 2.5%. PRAID featured prominent immunodeficiency. As concerns this clone: Its target is not known.

The clonotype was recovered from a human donor with POMP-related autoinflammation and immune dysregulation (PRAID). The sample in question was CD4+ T cells from PBMCs, obtained before stem cell transplantation.

The CDR3 protein is CAISEVHTDTQYF. In DNA form, the CDR3 reads TGTGCCATCAGTGAGGTCCACACAGATACGCAGTATTTT. The chain links TRBV10-3 to TRBJ2-3; D is unclear. The CDR3 covers 13 residues. The V and J ends lost 2 bases and 2 bases respectively, with 5 bases between them. Germline assignment: CDR1 ENHRY and CDR2 SYGVKD.